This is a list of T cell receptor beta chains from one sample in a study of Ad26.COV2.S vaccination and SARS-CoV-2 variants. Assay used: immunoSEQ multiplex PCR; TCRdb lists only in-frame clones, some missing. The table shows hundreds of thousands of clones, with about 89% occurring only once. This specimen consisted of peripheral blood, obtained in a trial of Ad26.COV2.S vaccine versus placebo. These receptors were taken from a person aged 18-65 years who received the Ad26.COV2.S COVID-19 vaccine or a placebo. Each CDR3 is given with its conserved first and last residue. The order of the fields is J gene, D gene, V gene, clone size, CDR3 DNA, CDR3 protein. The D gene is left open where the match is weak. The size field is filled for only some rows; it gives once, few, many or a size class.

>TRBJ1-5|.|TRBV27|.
TGTGCCAGCAGTTTCGGAGGGACTAGCAATCAGCCCCAGCATTTT
CASSFGGTSNQPQHF
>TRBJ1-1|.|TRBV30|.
TGTGCCTGGAAAAGAGTGGGCACTGAAGCTTTCTTT
CAWKRVGTEAFF
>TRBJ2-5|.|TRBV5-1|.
TGCGCCAGCAGCTTGGTACTCGGCATGGAGACCCAGTACTTC
CASSLVLGMETQYF
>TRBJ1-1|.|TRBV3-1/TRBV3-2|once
TGTGCCAGCAGCCGGGCAGGGGTAAGGGGAACTGAAGCTTTCTTT
CASSRAGVRGTEAFF
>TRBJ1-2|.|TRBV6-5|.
TGTGCCAGCAGTTACTCCGGACGGAACTATGGCTACACCTTC
CASSYSGRNYGYTF
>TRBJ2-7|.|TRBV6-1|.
TGTGCCAGCAGTGAAGAGCGGGTTAGCTCCTACGAGCAGTACTTC
CASSEERVSSYEQYF
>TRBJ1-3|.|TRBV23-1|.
TGCGCCAGCAGCCATCCGTGGGGCTCTGGAAACACCATATATTTT
CASSHPWGSGNTIYF
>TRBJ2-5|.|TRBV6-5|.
TGTGCCAGCAGTTACGGGCAGGGTGGGGAGACCCAGTACTTC
CASSYGQGGETQYF
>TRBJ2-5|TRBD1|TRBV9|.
TGTGCCAGCAGCGGGACAGGGACCCTCCAAGAGACCCAGTACTTC
CASSGTGTLQETQYF
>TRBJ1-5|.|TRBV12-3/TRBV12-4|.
TGTGCCAGCAGGGGCCAGAGCAATCAGCCCCAGCATTTT
CASRGQSNQPQHF
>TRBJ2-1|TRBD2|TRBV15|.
TGTGCCACCAGCGCTAGCGGGGGGGCGTACAATGAGCAGTTCTTC
CATSASGGAYNEQFF
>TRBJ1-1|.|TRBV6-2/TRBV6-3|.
TGTGCCAGCAGTGCCTACCAGGGTCACACTGAAGCTTTCTTT
CASSAYQGHTEAFF
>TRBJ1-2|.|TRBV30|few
TGTGCGCAGCAGGGTGATTATGGCTACACCTTC
CAQQGDYGYTF
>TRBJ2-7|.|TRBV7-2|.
TGTGCCAGCAGCGGTCAGGGTACGGTTTCCTACGAGCAGTACTTC
CASSGQGTVSYEQYF
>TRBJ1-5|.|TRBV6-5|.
TGTGCCAGCAGTCCGGGCAGGAGCAATCAGCCCCAGCATTTT
CASSPGRSNQPQHF
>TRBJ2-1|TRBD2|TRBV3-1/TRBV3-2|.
TGTGCCAGCAGCCACCCCGGGGGGATTTACAATGAGCAGTTCTTC
CASSHPGGIYNEQFF
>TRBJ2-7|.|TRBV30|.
TGTGCCTGGTCAGGAGCTTACGAGCAGTACTTC
CAWSGAYEQYF
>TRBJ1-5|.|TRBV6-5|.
TGTGCCAGTGGGGGAACGGACGGGCAGCCCCAGCATTTT
CASGGTDGQPQHF
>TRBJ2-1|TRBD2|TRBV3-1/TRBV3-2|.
TGTGCCAGCAGCCAAGGCGGGACTAGCGGGAGGAGGCGTGAGCAGTTCTTC
CASSQGGTSGRRREQFF
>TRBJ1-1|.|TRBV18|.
TGTGCCAGCTCACCACTATTAGCAGGGGAGAACACTGAAGCTTTCTTT
CASSPLLAGENTEAFF
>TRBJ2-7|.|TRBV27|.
TGTGCCAGCAGTATGGATCCTACCTACGAGCAGTACTTC
CASSMDPTYEQYF
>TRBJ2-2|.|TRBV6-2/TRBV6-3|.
TGTGCCAGCAGTTACCCGTCCGGGGCGAACACCGGGGAGCTGTTTTTT
CASSYPSGANTGELFF
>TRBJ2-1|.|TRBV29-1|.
TGCAGCGTTTACCACTATTTACAGGTACCCAATGAGCAGTTCTTC
CSVYHYLQVPNEQFF
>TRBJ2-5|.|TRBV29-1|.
TGCAGCGTACAGCAGCTGGAGACCCAGTACTTC
CSVQQLETQYF
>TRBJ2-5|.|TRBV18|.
TGTGCCAGCTCACAAATGCAAGAGACCCAGTACTTC
CASSQMQETQYF
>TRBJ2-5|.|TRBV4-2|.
TGTGCCAGCAGCCAAGATCGAGAAGAGACCCAGTACTTC
CASSQDREETQYF
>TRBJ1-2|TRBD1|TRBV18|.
TGTGCCAGCTCACCAAGTCAGGGGGCGGACTATGGCTACACCTTC
CASSPSQGADYGYTF
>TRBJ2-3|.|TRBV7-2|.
TGTGCCAGCAGACTAGATCATGGCACAGATACGCAGTATTTT
CASRLDHGTDTQYF
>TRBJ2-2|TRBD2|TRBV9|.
TGTGCCAGCAGCGTAGCTTCTAGCGGATACACCGGGGAGCTGTTTTTT
CASSVASSGYTGELFF
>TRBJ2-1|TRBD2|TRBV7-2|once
TGTGCCAGCAGTCCTAGGGAGCGGGGGGCCGGGGGCAATGAGCAGTTCTTC
CASSPRERGAGGNEQFF
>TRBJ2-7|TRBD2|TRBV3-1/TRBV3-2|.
TGTGCCAGCAGCCAAACTAGCGGATCCTACGAGCAGTACTTC
CASSQTSGSYEQYF
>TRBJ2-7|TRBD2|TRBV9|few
TGTGCCAGCAGCGTATCCGGGACTAGCCCCGAGCAGTACTTC
CASSVSGTSPEQYF
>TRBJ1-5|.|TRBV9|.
TGTGCCAGCAGCGTAGGCCCAGGAGCAGATCAGCCCCAGCATTTT
CASSVGPGADQPQHF
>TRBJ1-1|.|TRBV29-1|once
TGCAGCTCCTCCCCGGGGGAGGCGAACACTGAAGCTTTCTTT
CSSSPGEANTEAFF
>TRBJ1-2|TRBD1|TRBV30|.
TGTGCCTGGAGTCCAGACAGGGGGTTGAGTGGCTACACCTTC
CAWSPDRGLSGYTF
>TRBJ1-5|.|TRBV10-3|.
TGTGCCATCAGTGGGGCCGGGAGCAATCAGCCCCAGCATTTT
CAISGAGSNQPQHF
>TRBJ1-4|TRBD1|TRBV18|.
TGTGCCAGCTCACCCCAGGACAGGGTAGCTGAAAAACTGTTTTTT
CASSPQDRVAEKLFF
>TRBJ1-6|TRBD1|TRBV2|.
TGTGCCAGCAGTGAAGGGACAGGGTCCCCACCCCTCCACTTT
CASSEGTGSPPLHF
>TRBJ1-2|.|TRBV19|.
TGTGCCAGTAGTATGGACTCTCCTAACTATGGCTACACCTTC
CASSMDSPNYGYTF
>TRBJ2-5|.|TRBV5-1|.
TGCGCCAGCAGCAAGGGATTTTCGGAGACCCAGTACTTC
CASSKGFSETQYF
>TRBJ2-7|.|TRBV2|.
TGTGCCAGCAATGGCCCGTCCTACGAGCAGTACTTC
CASNGPSYEQYF
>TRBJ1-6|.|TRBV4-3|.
TGCGCCAGCAGCCAAGGTGCGGTGGACTCACCCCTCCACTTT
CASSQGAVDSPLHF
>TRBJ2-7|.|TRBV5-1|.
TGCGCCAGCAGCCTGGACCTCAACGAGCAGTACTTC
CASSLDLNEQYF
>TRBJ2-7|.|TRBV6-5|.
TGTGCCAGCAGCCGGGAACAGAACTACGAGCAGTACTTC
CASSREQNYEQYF
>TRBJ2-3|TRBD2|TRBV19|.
TGTGCCAGTAGTATAGGGGGGGGTACGCAGTATTTT
CASSIGGGTQYF
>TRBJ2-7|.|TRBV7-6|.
TGTGCCAGCAGTGCCACCTACGAGCAGTACTTC
CASSATYEQYF
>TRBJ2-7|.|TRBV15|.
TGTGCCACCAGCAGCAGTCTCAGCTCCTACGAGCAGTACTTC
CATSSSLSSYEQYF
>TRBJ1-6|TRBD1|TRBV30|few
TGTGCCTGTAGGACAGGGAGCTCCTATAATTCACCCCTCCACTTT
CACRTGSSYNSPLHF
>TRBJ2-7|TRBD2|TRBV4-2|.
TGTGCCAGCAGCCAAGATAGGGGCGGGAGGGTCAACGAGCAGTACTTC
CASSQDRGGRVNEQYF
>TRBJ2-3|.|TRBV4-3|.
TGCGCCAGCAGCCAAGAATGGGGGTTCACAGATACGCAGTATTTT
CASSQEWGFTDTQYF
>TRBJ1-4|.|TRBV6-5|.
TGTGCCAGCAGTTTCAACCGATATGAAAAACTGTTTTTT
CASSFNRYEKLFF
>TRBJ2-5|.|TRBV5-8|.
TGTGCCAGCAGCCGCCCCTCGGAGGGAGAGACCCAGTACTTC
CASSRPSEGETQYF
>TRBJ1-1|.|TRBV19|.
TGTGCCAGTAGGACAAAGAGGGGCGGTTACACTGAAGCTTTCTTT
CASRTKRGGYTEAFF
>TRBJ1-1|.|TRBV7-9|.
TGTGCCAGCAGCTTTCAGGGTAACACTGAAGCTTTCTTT
CASSFQGNTEAFF
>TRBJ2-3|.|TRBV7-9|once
TGTGCCAGCAGACTAACGGGGGTTGGAGATACGCAGTATTTT
CASRLTGVGDTQYF
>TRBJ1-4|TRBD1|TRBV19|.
TGTGCCAGTAGTATTACAGGGGCTAATGAAAAACTGTTTTTT
CASSITGANEKLFF
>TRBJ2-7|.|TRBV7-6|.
TGTGCCAGCAGCTTATCTGGCAGCTACGAGCAGTACTTC
CASSLSGSYEQYF
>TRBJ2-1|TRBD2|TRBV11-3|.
TGTGCCAGCAGCCCTCGGACTAGCGGGAGGAGTGAGCAGTTCTTC
CASSPRTSGRSEQFF
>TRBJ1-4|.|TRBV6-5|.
TGTGCCAGCAGTTACTTCATAGGATCCAAACTGTTTTTT
CASSYFIGSKLFF
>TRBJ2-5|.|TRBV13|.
TGTGCCAGCAGCTTAAAGCAAGAGACCCAGTACTTC
CASSLKQETQYF